This is a list of T cell receptor beta chains from one sample in a study of blood T cell repertoires in COVID-19. The table came from immunoSEQ multiplex PCR; TCRdb's copy has only in-frame clones and leaves some out. The table lists about 68,000 clones, about 82% of them singletons. Sequenced sample: peripheral blood. Receptors were obtained from a man between 50 and 59 years old with acute or convalescent COVID-19. CDR3s include the opening cysteine and the closing phenylalanine or tryptophan. A D gene is named only where the DNA matches it firmly. Clone size, where shown, is once, few, many, or a class for clones that have expanded.

D gene: -; clone size: once; J gene: TRBJ2-1; V gene: TRBV5-1; CDR3 DNA: TGCGCCAGCAGCTTGGGGTATGGGGCTTACAATGAGCAGTTCTTC; CDR3 protein: CASSLGYGAYNEQFF
D gene: -; clone size: -; J gene: TRBJ1-1; V gene: TRBV7-9; CDR3 DNA: TGTGCCAGCAGCTTGACGGGGGACGGCACTGAAGCTTTCTTT; CDR3 protein: CASSLTGDGTEAFF
D gene: TRBD1; clone size: -; J gene: TRBJ1-6; V gene: TRBV9; CDR3 DNA: TGTGCCAGCAGTCTAACAGGGGGCCATTCACCCCTCCACTTT; CDR3 protein: CASSLTGGHSPLHF
D gene: -; clone size: -; J gene: TRBJ2-2; V gene: TRBV4-1; CDR3 DNA: TGCGCCAGCAGCCTGGCTCTAGGTGACGTGAACACCGGGGAGCTGTTTTTT; CDR3 protein: CASSLALGDVNTGELFF
D gene: TRBD1; clone size: few; J gene: TRBJ1-1; V gene: TRBV19; CDR3 DNA: TGTGCCAGTAGTAGGGAGACAGGGGGCGTGACTGAAGCTTTCTTT; CDR3 protein: CASSRETGGVTEAFF
D gene: -; clone size: -; J gene: TRBJ2-4; V gene: TRBV7-3; CDR3 DNA: TGTGCCAGCAGCTTAATGTCACGGGGAGAGGCGAAGTACTTC; CDR3 protein: CASSLMSRGEAKYF
D gene: -; clone size: once; J gene: TRBJ2-3; V gene: TRBV5-1; CDR3 DNA: TGCGCCAGCAGCTTGGTGGCGGGCCCTAGCACAGATACGCAGTATTTT; CDR3 protein: CASSLVAGPSTDTQYF
D gene: TRBD1; clone size: -; J gene: TRBJ2-7; V gene: TRBV28; CDR3 DNA: TGTGCCAGCAGTTTGCCTCTAGGGGGCCCCCACTACGAGCAGTACTTC; CDR3 protein: CASSLPLGGPHYEQYF
D gene: TRBD1; clone size: -; J gene: TRBJ2-1; V gene: TRBV18; CDR3 DNA: TGTGCCAGCTCAAACAGGGGCGATGAGCAGTTCTTC; CDR3 protein: CASSNRGDEQFF
D gene: -; clone size: -; J gene: TRBJ1-2; V gene: TRBV25-1; CDR3 DNA: TGTGCCAGCAGTGATTCCGCCAGGGCCCTCTTC; CDR3 protein: CASSDSARALF
D gene: TRBD1; clone size: few; J gene: TRBJ1-2; V gene: TRBV29-1; CDR3 DNA: TGCAGCGTTGAAGTGGGACAGGGGGCCTATGGCTACACCTTC; CDR3 protein: CSVEVGQGAYGYTF
D gene: TRBD2; clone size: once; J gene: TRBJ2-5; V gene: TRBV6-4; CDR3 DNA: TGTGCCAGCAGTGCATTAGCGGGGAATGTTTTAGAAGAGACCCAGTACTTC; CDR3 protein: CASSALAGNVLEETQYF
D gene: TRBD1; clone size: -; J gene: TRBJ1-6; V gene: TRBV30; CDR3 DNA: TGTGCCTGGAGCCCAGGACAGGCTAGATCACCCCTCCACTTT; CDR3 protein: CAWSPGQARSPLHF
D gene: -; clone size: -; J gene: TRBJ1-4; V gene: TRBV9; CDR3 DNA: TGTGCCAGCAGCGTAGATTCAGGACGGGGAGAAAAACTGTTTTTT; CDR3 protein: CASSVDSGRGEKLFF
D gene: -; clone size: -; J gene: TRBJ2-5; V gene: TRBV18; CDR3 DNA: TGTGCCAGCTCACCAGTTATGGTTAGGACCCAGTACTTC; CDR3 protein: CASSPVMVRTQYF
D gene: TRBD2; clone size: -; J gene: TRBJ2-5; V gene: TRBV2; CDR3 DNA: TGTGCCAGCATCTTCGGACTAGCGGGGGGGGCGGAGACCCAGTACTTC; CDR3 protein: CASIFGLAGGAETQYF
D gene: -; clone size: -; J gene: TRBJ2-3; V gene: TRBV11-2; CDR3 DNA: TGTGCCAGCAGCTTGGGGGGGGCCAAGGATACGCAGTATTTT; CDR3 protein: CASSLGGAKDTQYF